This T cell receptor (beta chain) was profiled in a study of Ad26.COV2.S vaccination and SARS-CoV-2 variants. For the study at large: Donor participated within the Ad26.COV2.S arm of the COV1001 trial. By the intramuscular route, Ad26.COV2.S was given once, or twice 56 days apart.

V was cut by 0 bases and J by 0 bases, with 12 bases left in between. This CDR3 region has 16 residues. Germline V CDR1 and CDR2: LGHNA, YSLEER. Treatment denoted: about 20 received Ad26.COV2.S at low or high dose, single or two shots; 5 received placebo; per-sample allocation not given. Samples analyzed were those drawn on day 63 after the first vaccine or placebo injection. Sequencing was performed with immunoSEQ multiplex PCR; in TCRdb, only in-frame clones are kept and a portion is missing. The sample contains around 500,000 clones, 80% to 90% of which appear only once. V usage is TRBV4-3 and J usage is TRBJ2-7; D is possibly TRBD1 (5 bases). The receptor was derived from a person aged 18-65 years who received the Ad26.COV2.S COVID-19 vaccine or a placebo. The sequencing here drew on peripheral blood, taken in a trial of Ad26.COV2.S vaccine versus placebo. This CDR3 reads CASSQDRTLSSYEQYF. The DNA for the CDR3 is TGCGCCAGCAGCCAAGATCGGACACTTAGCTCCTACGAGCAGTACTTC.